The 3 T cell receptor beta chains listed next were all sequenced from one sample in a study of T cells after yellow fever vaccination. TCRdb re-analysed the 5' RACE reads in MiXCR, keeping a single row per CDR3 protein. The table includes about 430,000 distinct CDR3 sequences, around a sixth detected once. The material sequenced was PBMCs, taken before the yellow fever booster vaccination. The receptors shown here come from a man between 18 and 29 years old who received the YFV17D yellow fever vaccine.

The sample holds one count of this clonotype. DNA of the CDR3: TGTGCCAGCAGGTATAGGGACAGTAGCTCCTACGAGCAGTACGTC. Its translation: CASRYRDSSSYEQYV. The V and J genes are TRBV7-2 and TRBJ2-7, with 7 bases aligning to TRBD1. The length of the CDR3 is 15 residues. Germline V gene sequence: CDR1 SGHTA, CDR2 FQGNSA. Trimming at V came to 6 bases and at J to 0 bases, leaving 8 bases not matched to a gene.

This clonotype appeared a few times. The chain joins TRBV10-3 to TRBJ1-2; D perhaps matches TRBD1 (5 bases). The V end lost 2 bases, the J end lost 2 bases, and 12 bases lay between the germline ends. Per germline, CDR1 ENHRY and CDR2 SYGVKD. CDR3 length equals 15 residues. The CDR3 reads CAISEGDGGNYGYTF. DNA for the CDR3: TGTGCCATCAGTGAGGGGGACGGAGGGAACTATGGCTACACCTTC.

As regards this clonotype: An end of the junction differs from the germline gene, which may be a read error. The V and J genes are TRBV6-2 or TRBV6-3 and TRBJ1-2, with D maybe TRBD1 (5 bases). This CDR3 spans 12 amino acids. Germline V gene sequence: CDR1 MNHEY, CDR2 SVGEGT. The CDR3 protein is CSSGGQAYGYTF. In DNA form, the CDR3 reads TGTTCCAGCGGAGGACAAGCCTATGGCTACACCTTC.